Below, one T cell receptor beta chain is given with its context. The sample is drawn from a study of blood T cells in healthy people across ages. The authors isolated at least 7 million PBMCs per sample. Germline CDR1 SGDLS, CDR2 YYNGEE. The ends were cut back, 1 base at V and 2 bases at J, with 10 bases in the middle. The CDR3 contains 14 residues. A J-beta primer mix and a sample-barcoded 5' primer were used in a second PCR of roughly 6 to 12 cycles. Each CDR3 protein is one row after TCRdb ran MiXCR on the 5' RACE reads. In the table there are about 690,000 distinct CDR3 sequences, roughly 41% of which are singletons.

The sequence was collected from a man aged 80 or over in good health. The genes are TRBV9 and TRBJ2-7; D ambiguous. Sequenced sample: blood. CDR3 bases: TGTGCCAGCAGCGTACGGGTAGACACCTACGAGCAGTACTTC. Translated: CASSVRVDTYEQYF.